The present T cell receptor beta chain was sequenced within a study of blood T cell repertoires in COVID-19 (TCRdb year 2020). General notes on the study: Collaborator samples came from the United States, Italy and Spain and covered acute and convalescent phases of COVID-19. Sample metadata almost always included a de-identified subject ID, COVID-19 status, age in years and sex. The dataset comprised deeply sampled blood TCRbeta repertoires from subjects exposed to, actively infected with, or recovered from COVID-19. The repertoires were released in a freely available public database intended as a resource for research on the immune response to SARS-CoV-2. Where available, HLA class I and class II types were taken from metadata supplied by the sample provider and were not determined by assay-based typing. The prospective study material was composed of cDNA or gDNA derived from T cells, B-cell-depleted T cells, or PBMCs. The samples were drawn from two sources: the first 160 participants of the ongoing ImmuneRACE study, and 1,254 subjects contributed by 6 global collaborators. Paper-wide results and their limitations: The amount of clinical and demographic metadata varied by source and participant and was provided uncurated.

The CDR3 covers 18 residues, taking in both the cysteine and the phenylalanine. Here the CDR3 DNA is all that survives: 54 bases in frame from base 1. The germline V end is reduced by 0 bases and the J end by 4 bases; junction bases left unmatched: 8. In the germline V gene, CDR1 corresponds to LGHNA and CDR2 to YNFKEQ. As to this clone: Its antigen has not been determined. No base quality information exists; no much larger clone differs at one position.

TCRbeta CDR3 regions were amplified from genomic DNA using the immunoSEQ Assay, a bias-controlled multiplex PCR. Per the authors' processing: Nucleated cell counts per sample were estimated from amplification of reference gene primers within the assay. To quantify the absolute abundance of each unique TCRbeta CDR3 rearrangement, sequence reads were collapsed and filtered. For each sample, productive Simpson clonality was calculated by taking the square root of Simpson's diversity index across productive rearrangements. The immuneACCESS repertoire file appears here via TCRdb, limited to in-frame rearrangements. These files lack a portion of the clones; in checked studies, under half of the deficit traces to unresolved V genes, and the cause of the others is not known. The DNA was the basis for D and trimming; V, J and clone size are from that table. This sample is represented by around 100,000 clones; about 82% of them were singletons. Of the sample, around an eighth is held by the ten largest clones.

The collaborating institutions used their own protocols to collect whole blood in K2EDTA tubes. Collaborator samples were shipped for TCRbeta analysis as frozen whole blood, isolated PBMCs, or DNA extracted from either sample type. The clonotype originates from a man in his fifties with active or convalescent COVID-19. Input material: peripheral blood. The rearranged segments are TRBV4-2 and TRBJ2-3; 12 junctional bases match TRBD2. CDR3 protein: CASSQDRLAGVRADTQYF. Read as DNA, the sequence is TGTGCCAGCAGCCAAGACAGACTAGCGGGAGTCAGGGCAGATACGCAGTATTTT.